These 7 T cell receptor beta chains came from one sample sequenced in a study of blood T cell repertoires in COVID-19. This table comes from immunoSEQ multiplex PCR, and its TCRdb copy is limited to in-frame clones, with some not included. The table has about 50,000 clones, 89% seen once. The sample taken for sequencing was peripheral blood. Receptor source: a human donor in a cohort sampled during active COVID-19.

This clone has a single count. The CDR3 DNA reads TGTGCCAGCAGCCAAGACGGGCGGGGGATCCAAGAGACCCAGTACTTC. Translating gives CASSQDGRGIQETQYF. The V and J genes are TRBV3-1 (or the pseudogene TRBV3-2) and TRBJ2-5; TRBD2 aligns across 7 bases. The CDR3 has 16 residues. V shed 0 bases and J 1 base; nucleotides not matched to a gene: 5. Germline V gives CDR1 LGHDT, CDR2 YNNKEL (reference sequence).

The chain is built from TRBV7-9 and TRBJ2-1; D perhaps matches TRBD2 (6 bases). The CDR3 covers 18 residues. V lost 0 bases and J 0 bases, leaving 15 bases between the germline ends. Germline V gene data show CDR1 as SEHNR and CDR2 as FQNEAQ (reference sequence). The CDR3 protein is CASSLAPSVTSSYNEQFF. CDR3 DNA sequence: TGTGCCAGCAGCTTAGCCCCTAGCGTAACCAGCTCCTACAATGAGCAGTTCTTC.

The sample holds one count of this clone. The chain recombines TRBV6-5 with TRBJ1-5; no clear D gene. Trimming stripped 8 bases from V and 0 bases from J, with 11 bases between. This CDR3 has 14 amino acids. The germline V gene has CDR1 MNHEY and CDR2 SVGAGI. The chain's CDR3 is CASGHLYSNQPQHF. In DNA form, the CDR3 reads TGTGCCAGCGGGCACCTGTATAGCAATCAGCCCCAGCATTTT.

J is TRBJ2-2 and V is TRBV6-4; D possibly corresponds to TRBD1 (6 bases). CDR3 size: 14 residues. Germline lookup yields CDR1 MRHNA and CDR2 SNTAGT. V dropped 5 bases and J dropped 1 base, with 8 bases sitting between them. The CDR3 region is CASSLQGNTGELFF. In DNA form, the CDR3 reads TGTGCCAGCAGTTTACAGGGGAACACCGGGGAGCTGTTTTTT.

V gene TRBV24-1 combines with J gene TRBJ1-2, with D possibly TRBD1 on 5 matching bases. Germline loops: CDR1 KGHDR, CDR2 SFDVKD. The CDR3 loop spans 14 amino acids. Between the trimmed V and J ends, which lost 4 bases and 3 bases, there was a span of 11 bases. The CDR3 reads CATSDSGFDYGYTF. CDR3 sequence (DNA): TGTGCCACCAGTGACTCAGGGTTTGACTATGGCTACACCTTC.

This clone appeared a few times. The rearrangement uses TRBV5-8 and TRBJ1-5; D gene ambiguous. Germline V lookup: CDR1 SGHTS, CDR2 YDEGEE. V lost 1 base to trimming and J lost 4 bases, with 12 bases between them. CDR3 length: 15 residues. This chain's CDR3 is CASSLSWHLNQPQHF. The DNA of the CDR3 is TGTGCCAGCAGCTTGTCCTGGCATCTTAATCAGCCCCAGCATTTT.

The V call is TRBV19, the J call TRBJ2-7; a weak D match, TRBD1 (5 bases). From germline, CDR1 is LNHDA and CDR2 SQIVND (reference sequence). The V gene lost 4 bases and the J gene lost 6 bases, with 19 bases spanning the gap. CDR3 size: 15 residues. CDR3 loop: CASSKSRAGIPEQYF. DNA of the CDR3: TGTGCCAGTAGTAAATCAAGGGCAGGGATCCCCGAGCAGTACTTC.